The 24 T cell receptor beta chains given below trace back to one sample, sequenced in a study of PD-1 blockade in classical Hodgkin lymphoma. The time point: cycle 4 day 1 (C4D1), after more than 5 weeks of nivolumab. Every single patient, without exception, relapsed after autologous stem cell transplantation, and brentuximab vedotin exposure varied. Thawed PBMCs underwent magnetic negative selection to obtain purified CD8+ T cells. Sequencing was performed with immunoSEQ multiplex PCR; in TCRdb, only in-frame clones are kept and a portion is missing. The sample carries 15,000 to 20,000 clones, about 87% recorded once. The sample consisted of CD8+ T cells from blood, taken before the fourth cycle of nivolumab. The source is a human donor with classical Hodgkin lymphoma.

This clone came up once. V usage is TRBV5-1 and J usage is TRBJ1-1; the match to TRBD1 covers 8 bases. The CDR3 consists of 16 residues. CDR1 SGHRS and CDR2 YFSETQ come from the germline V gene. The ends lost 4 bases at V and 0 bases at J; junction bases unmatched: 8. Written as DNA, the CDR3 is TGCGCCAGCAGCGCTGCAACAGGGGGTCTGAACACTGAAGCTTTCTTT. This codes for CASSAATGGLNTEAFF.

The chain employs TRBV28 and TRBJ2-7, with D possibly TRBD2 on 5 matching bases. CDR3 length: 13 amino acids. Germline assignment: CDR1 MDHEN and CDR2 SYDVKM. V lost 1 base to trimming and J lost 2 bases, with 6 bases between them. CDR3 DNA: TGTGCCAGCAGTTTATACGGGGCCTACGAGCAGTACTTC. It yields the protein CASSLYGAYEQYF.

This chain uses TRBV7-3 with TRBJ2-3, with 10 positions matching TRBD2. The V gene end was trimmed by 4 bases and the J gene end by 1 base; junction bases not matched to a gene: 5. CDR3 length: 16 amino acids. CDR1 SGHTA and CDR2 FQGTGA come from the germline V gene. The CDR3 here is CASSSPTSGGTDTQYF. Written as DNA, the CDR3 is TGTGCCAGCAGCTCCCCAACTAGCGGGGGCACAGATACGCAGTATTTT. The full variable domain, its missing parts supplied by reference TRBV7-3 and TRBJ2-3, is GAGVSQTPSNKVTEKGKYVELRCDPISGHTALYWYRQSLGQGPEFLIYFQGTGAADDSGLPNDRFFAVRPEGSVSTLKIQRTERGDSAVYLCASSSPTSGGTDTQYFGPGTRLTVL.

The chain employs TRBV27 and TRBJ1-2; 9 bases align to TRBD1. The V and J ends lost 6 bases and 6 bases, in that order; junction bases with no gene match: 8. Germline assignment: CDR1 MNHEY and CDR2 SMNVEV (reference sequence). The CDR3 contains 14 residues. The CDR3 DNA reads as TGTGCCAGCAGACCCCCGGGGACAGGGCATGGCTACACCTTC. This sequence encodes CASRPPGTGHGYTF.

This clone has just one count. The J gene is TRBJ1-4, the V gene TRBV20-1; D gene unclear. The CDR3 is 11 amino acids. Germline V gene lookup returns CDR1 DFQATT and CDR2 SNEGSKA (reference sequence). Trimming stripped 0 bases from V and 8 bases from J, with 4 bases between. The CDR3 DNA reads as TGCAGTGCTAGAGAGGGGGAAAAACTGTTTTTT. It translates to CSAREGEKLFF.

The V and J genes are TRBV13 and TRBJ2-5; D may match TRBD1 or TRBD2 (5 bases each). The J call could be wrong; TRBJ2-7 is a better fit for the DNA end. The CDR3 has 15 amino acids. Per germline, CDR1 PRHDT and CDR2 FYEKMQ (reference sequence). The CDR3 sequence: CASSPEGAGIYEQYF. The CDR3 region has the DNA TGTGCCAGCAGCCCAGAGGGCGCAGGGATCTACGAGCAGTACTTC.

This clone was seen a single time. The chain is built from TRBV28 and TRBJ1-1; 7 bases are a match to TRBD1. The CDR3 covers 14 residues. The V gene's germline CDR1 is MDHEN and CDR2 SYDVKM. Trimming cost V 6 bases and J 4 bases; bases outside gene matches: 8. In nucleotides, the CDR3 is TGTGCCAGCAGGCTGACAGGGCTGGGCACTGAAGCTTTCTTT. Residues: CASRLTGLGTEAFF.

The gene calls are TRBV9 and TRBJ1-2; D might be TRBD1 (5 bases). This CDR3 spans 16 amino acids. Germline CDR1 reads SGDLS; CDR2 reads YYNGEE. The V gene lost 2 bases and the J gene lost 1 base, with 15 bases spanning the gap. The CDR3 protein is CASSVDSDGVNYGYTF. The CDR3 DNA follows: TGTGCCAGCAGCGTTGACAGCGACGGGGTTAACTATGGCTACACCTTC.

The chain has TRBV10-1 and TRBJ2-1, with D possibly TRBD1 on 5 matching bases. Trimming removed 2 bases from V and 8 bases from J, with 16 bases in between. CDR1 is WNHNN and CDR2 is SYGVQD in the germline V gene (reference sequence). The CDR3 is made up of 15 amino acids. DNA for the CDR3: TGCGCCAGCAGTGAGATGAAGGGGCCGGGCGATGAGCAGTTCTTC. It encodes CASSEMKGPGDEQFF.

CDR3 nucleotide sequence: TGTGCCTGGAGTGTTAACAGGGGAAGGACTGAAGCTTTCTTT. It codes for CAWSVNRGRTEAFF. The V gene is TRBV30, the J gene TRBJ1-1; 7 bases line up with TRBD1. The CDR3 totals 14 residues. CDR1 is GTSNPN and CDR2 is SVGIG in the germline V gene (reference sequence). V shed 0 bases and J 5 bases; nucleotides not matched to a gene: 6.

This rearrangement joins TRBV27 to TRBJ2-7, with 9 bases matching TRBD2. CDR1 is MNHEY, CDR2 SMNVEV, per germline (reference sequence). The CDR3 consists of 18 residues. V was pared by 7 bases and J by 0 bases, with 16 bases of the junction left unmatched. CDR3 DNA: TGTGCCAGCACCCCGATCGGGGCTAGCGGGATATCCTCCTACGAGCAGTACTTC. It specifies CASTPIGASGISSYEQYF.

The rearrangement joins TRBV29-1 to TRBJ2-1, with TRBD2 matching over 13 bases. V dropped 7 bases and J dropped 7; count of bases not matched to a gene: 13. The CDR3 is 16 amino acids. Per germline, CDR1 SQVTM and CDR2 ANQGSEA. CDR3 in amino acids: CSAEITSGRARNEQFF. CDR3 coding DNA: TGCAGCGCCGAAATTACTAGCGGGAGGGCCCGGAATGAGCAGTTCTTC.

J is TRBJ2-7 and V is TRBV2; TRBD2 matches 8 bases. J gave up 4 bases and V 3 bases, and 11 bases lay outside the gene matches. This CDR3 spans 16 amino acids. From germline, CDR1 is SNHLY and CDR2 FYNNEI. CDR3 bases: TGTGCCAGCAGTGAGCTAGCGGGTGAGAACAAGTACGAGCAGTACTTC. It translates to CASSELAGENKYEQYF.

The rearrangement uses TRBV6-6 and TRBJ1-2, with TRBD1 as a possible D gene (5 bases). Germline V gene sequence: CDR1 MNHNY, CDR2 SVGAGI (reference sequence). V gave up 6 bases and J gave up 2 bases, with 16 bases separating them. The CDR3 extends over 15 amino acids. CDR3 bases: TGTGCCAGCAGGTCGATACAGGTGTTGAACTATGGCTACACCTTC. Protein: CASRSIQVLNYGYTF.

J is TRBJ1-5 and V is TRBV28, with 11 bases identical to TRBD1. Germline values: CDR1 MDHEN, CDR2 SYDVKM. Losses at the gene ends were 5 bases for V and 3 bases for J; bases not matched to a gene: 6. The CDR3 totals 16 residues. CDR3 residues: CASSPPGQGDNQPQHF. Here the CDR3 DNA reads TGTGCCAGCAGTCCACCGGGACAGGGGGACAATCAGCCCCAGCATTTT.

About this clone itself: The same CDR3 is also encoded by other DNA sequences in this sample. CDR3 loop: CASRDRYYEQYF. As DNA, the CDR3 is TGTGCCAGCCGGGACAGGTATTACGAGCAGTACTTC. The V gene is TRBV7-9, the J gene TRBJ2-7; 8 bases are shared with TRBD1. Germline lookup yields CDR1 SEHNR and CDR2 FQNEAQ (reference sequence). Losses at the gene ends were 8 bases for V and 4 bases for J; bases not matched to a gene: 4. This CDR3 contains 12 residues.

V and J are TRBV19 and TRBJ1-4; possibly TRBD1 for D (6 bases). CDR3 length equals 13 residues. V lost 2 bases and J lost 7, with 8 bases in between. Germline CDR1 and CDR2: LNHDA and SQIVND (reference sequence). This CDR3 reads CASSIWTAEKLFF. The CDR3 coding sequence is TGTGCCAGTAGTATATGGACAGCTGAAAAACTGTTTTTT. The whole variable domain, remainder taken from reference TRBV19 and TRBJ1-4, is DGGITQSPKYLFRKEGQNVTLSCEQNLNHDAMYWYRQDPGQGLRLIYYSQIVNDFQKGDIAEGYSVSREKKESFPLTVTSAQKNPTAFYLCASSIWTAEKLFFGSGTQLSVL.

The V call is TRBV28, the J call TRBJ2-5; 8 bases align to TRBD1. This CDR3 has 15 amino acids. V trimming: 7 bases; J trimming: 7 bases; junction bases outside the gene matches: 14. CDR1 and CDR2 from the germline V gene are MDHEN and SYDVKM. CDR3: CASIDRGDIIGTQYF. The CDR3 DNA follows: TGTGCCAGCATCGACAGGGGTGATATTATTGGGACCCAGTACTTC.

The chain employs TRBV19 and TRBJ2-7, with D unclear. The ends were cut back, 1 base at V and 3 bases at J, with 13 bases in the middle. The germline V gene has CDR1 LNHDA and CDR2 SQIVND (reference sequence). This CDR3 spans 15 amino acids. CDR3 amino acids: CASSIGWTERYEQYF. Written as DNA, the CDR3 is TGTGCCAGTAGTATAGGCTGGACGGAACGCTACGAGCAGTACTTC.

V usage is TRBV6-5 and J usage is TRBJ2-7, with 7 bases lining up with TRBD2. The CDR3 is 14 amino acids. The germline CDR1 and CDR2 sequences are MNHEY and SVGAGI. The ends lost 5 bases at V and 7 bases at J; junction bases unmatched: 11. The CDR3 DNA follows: TGTGCCAGCAGTACTGACGGGAGGCCGGGGGAGCAGTACTTC. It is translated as CASSTDGRPGEQYF.

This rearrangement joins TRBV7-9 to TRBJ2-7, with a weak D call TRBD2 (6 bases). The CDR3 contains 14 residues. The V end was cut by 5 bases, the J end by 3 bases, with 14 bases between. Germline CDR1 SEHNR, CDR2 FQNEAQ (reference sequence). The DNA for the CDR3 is TGTGCCAGCAGCCGCGGGGACTTGTTCTACGAGCAGTACTTC. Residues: CASSRGDLFYEQYF.

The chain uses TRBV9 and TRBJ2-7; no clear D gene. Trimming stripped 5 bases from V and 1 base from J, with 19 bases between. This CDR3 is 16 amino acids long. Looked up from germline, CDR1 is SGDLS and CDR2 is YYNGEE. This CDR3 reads CASSKSPKLGSYEQYF. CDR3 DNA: TGTGCCAGCAGTAAATCTCCGAAGCTGGGGTCCTACGAGCAGTACTTC.

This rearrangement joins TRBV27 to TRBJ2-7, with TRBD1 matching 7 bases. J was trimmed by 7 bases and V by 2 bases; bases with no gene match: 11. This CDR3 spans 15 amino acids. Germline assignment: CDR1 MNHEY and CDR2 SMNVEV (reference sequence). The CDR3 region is CASSLRGRGSGEQYF. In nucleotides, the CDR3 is TGTGCCAGCAGTTTACGGGGCAGGGGGTCGGGGGAGCAGTACTTC.

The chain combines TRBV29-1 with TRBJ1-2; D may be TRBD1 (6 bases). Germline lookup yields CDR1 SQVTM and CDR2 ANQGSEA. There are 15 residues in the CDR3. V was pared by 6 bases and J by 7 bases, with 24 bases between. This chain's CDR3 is CSVAPGAGAAAGYTF. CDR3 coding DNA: TGCAGCGTAGCCCCAGGGGCGGGGGCGGCGGCTGGCTACACCTTC.